This T cell receptor (beta chain) comes out of a study of technical replicates of blood from a handful of donors (dated by TCRdb to about 2017). In regard to this clone: There is no known antigen for this receptor. Per-base quality was not reported, and no clone a single base away is much larger than it.

The protocol used for the library was the immunoSEQ multiplex PCR assay. The clones in this table, taken by TCRdb from immuneACCESS, are in-frame only. Not every clone is retained; where verified, under half of the shortfall comes from an unresolved V gene, and the cause of the rest is unknown. This sample is represented by 74,000 or so clones; 90% to 95% of them were singletons. The ten top clones hold around 0.4% of the sample. Including cysteine and phenylalanine, the CDR3 has 12 amino acids. Of the read, only the CDR3 DNA is kept; its 36 bases are in frame from base 1. V and J lose 0 bases and 11 bases, and a span of 11 bases separates them. Via the germline V gene, CDR1 is SGHDT and CDR2 YYEEEE.

This receptor was taken from a human donor in good health. The sample consisted of T cells isolated from PBMCs. The chain joins TRBV5-6 to TRBJ1-1; the D gene cannot be resolved reliably. The CDR3 region has the sequence CASSLAGGQAFF. The DNA is as follows: TGTGCCAGCAGCTTGGCGGGAGGCCAGGCTTTCTTT.